This T cell receptor beta chain is from a study of T cell repertoires in cytomegalovirus infection. Study-wide context: A matching HLA type, together with CMV infection, was signaled by public TCR beta signatures.

Germline-derived CDR1 and CDR2 are MNHEY and SVGAGI. The junction had 16 bases not matched to a gene; V was cut back by 7 bases and J by 3 bases. The CDR3 runs to 18 residues. This clonotype was counted between two and nine times. What it binds is unknown. TCRdb passed the reads through MiXCR, listing each CDR3 protein once. This table has roughly 920,000 distinct CDR3 sequences, roughly 30% appearing once. The sequence was collected from a human donor in good health (CMV status not recorded). Some clones in this sample may be carry-over from other donors' samples. The chain uses TRBV6-5 and TRBJ2-7; 12 nucleotides match TRBD2. Sequencing was performed on cultured CD8+ T cells from PBMCs, taken from culture after CMV antigen stimulation. CDR3 region: CASIPPTSGGSIDYEQYF. The DNA for the CDR3 is TGTGCCAGCATTCCCCCGACTAGCGGGGGCTCTATAGACTACGAGCAGTACTTC.